The 18 T cell receptor beta chains below come from one sample, sequenced in a study of CD8 T cells in Susac syndrome. Reverse transcription of about 0.5 to 1 ug RNA was carried out with random hexamers. Each CDR3 protein is one row after TCRdb ran MiXCR on the immunoSEQ multiplex PCR reads. This sample carries roughly 200,000 distinct CDR3 sequences, approximately 95% of them seen once, and the ten largest clones take around 0.076%. Input material: CD4+ T cells from PBMCs. The receptor source for this set is a human donor with multiple sclerosis.

CDR3 sequence reads: CSVRTGELKSPLHF. The CDR3 DNA reads TGCAGTGTTCGAACCGGGGAGTTGAAATCACCCCTCCACTTT. The chain carries TRBV20-1 and TRBJ1-6; D not certain. V was pared by 7 bases and J by 10 bases, with 20 bases between. Germline CDR1 reads DFQATT; CDR2 reads SNEGSKA (reference sequence). There are 14 residues in the CDR3.

The chain combines TRBV5-1 with TRBJ2-7; D uncertain. The CDR3 has 15 residues. Per the germline V gene, CDR1 is SGHRS and CDR2 is YFSETQ. V lost 0 bases to trimming and J lost 2 bases, with 12 bases between them. CDR3 protein: CASSLAPGGTYEQYF. CDR3 in DNA: TGCGCCAGCAGCTTGGCCCCAGGCGGAACCTACGAGCAGTACTTC.

The rearrangement links TRBV29-1 to TRBJ1-1, with 8 bases lining up with TRBD1. The CDR3 has 15 amino acids. Germline CDR1 SQVTM, CDR2 ANQGSEA. V lost 3 bases and J lost 3; bases outside the gene matches: 9. The CDR3 loop is CSVEGQAESYTEAFF. Here the CDR3 DNA reads TGCAGCGTTGAGGGACAGGCCGAGTCTTACACTGAAGCTTTCTTT.

The chain has TRBV20-1 and TRBJ2-3; the D call may be TRBD1 or TRBD2 (7 bases each). This CDR3 region has 14 residues. Germline V gene data show CDR1 as DFQATT and CDR2 as SNEGSKA (reference sequence). The V end lost 6 bases, the J end lost 3 bases, and 16 bases lay between the germline ends. CDR3 DNA sequence: TGCAGTGCCCGCAGGGGGGGGGCAACAGATACGCAGTATTTT. Its protein is CSARRGGATDTQYF.

This chain connects TRBV6-8 to TRBJ1-6; tentative D call: TRBD1 (5 bases). CDR1 and CDR2 (germline): MNHGY, SAAAGT. This CDR3 is built from 12 residues. Trimming stripped 11 bases from V and 10 bases from J, with 15 bases between. CDR3 sequence reads: CARGQGGSPLHF. The CDR3 region has the DNA TGTGCCCGCGGCCAGGGAGGGTCACCCCTCCACTTT.

V and J are TRBV3-1 and TRBJ1-1; D unclear. V dropped 4 bases and J dropped 1 base, with 10 bases sitting between them. The CDR3 totals 14 residues. CDR1 and CDR2 (germline): LGHDT, YNNKEL (reference sequence). CDR3: CASSRLERNTEAFF. The CDR3 DNA sequence: TGTGCCAGCAGCCGCCTCGAGCGGAACACTGAAGCTTTCTTT. The whole variable domain, filled in from reference TRBV3-1 and TRBJ1-1, reads DTAVSQTPKYLVTQMGNDKSIKCEQNLGHDTMYWYKQDSKKFLKIMFSYNNKELIINETVPNRFSPKSPDKAHLNLHINSLELGDSAVYFCASSRLERNTEAFFGQGTRLTVV.

The rearrangement links TRBV7-9 to TRBJ1-1, with D possibly TRBD1 on 6 matching bases. This CDR3 comprises 16 residues. From germline, CDR1 is SEHNR and CDR2 FQNEAQ (reference sequence). Trimming shortened V by 5 bases and J by 0 bases, and 16 bases separated the two germline ends. In DNA, the CDR3 is TGTGCCAGCAGCCCCCGGGCAGGGGCTATGAACACTGAAGCTTTCTTT. Translating gives CASSPRAGAMNTEAFF.

V gene TRBV5-4 combines with J gene TRBJ2-3; no clear D. The V and J ends lost 0 bases and 1 base respectively, with 9 bases between them. CDR3 size: 15 residues. Germline V gene lookup returns CDR1 SGHNT and CDR2 YYREEE (reference sequence). Written as DNA, the CDR3 is TGTGCCAGCAGCTTGGTTCGGCATCGCACAGATACGCAGTATTTT. Encoded protein: CASSLVRHRTDTQYF.

The V and J genes are TRBV9 and TRBJ1-1, with D possibly TRBD1 on 6 matching bases. Trimming shortened V by 0 bases and J by 2 bases, and 17 bases separated the two germline ends. Germline V lookup: CDR1 SGDLS, CDR2 YYNGEE. This CDR3 is 17 amino acids long. CDR3 DNA: TGTGCCAGCAGCGTAGGCCCTCGTCAGGGGCAAAACACTGAAGCTTTCTTT. It specifies CASSVGPRQGQNTEAFF.

The V call is TRBV12-3 or TRBV12-4, the J call TRBJ2-2; D gene ambiguous. Trimming stripped 0 bases from V and 1 base from J, with 6 bases between. This CDR3 is 15 amino acids long. CDR3 sequence: CASSLAKRNTGELFF. CDR3 DNA sequence: TGTGCCAGCAGTTTAGCGAAGCGGAACACCGGGGAGCTGTTTTTT.

This clonotype has a handful of counts. The rearrangement uses TRBV12-3 or TRBV12-4 and TRBJ2-7; 8 bases line up with TRBD1. J gave up 5 bases and V 8 bases, and 8 bases lay outside the gene matches. There are 13 residues in the CDR3. CDR3 amino acids: CASGPDRANEQYV. The CDR3 DNA follows: TGTGCCAGCGGCCCGGACAGGGCAAACGAGCAGTACGTC.

The chain combines TRBV20-1 with TRBJ2-7; no clear D. Germline V gives CDR1 DFQATT, CDR2 SNEGSKA (reference sequence). This CDR3 contains 15 residues. Trimming shortened V by 1 base and J by 0 bases, and 13 bases separated the two germline ends. The CDR3 is CSARGKGSSSYEQYV. The CDR3 coding sequence is TGCAGTGCTAGAGGAAAAGGATCCAGCTCCTACGAGCAGTACGTC.

The V gene is TRBV20-1, the J gene TRBJ1-6, with D possibly being TRBD1 (5 bases). The CDR3 has 15 amino acids. The V end lost 5 bases, the J end lost 7 bases, and 18 bases lay between the germline ends. Per germline, CDR1 DFQATT and CDR2 SNEGSKA (reference sequence). CDR3 bases: TGCAGTGCTCACGTATCGGGACGGAGAAATTCACCCCTCCACTTT. Amino acid sequence: CSAHVSGRRNSPLHF.

The chain uses TRBV11-1 and TRBJ2-5, with D possibly being TRBD2 (5 bases). Germline V CDR1 and CDR2: SGHAT, FQDESV (reference sequence). Deletions cut 2 bases from V and 9 bases from J, with 7 bases between. There are 11 residues in the CDR3. CDR3 protein: CASSLQEAQYF. The CDR3 DNA reads TGTGCCAGCAGCTTACAGGAGGCCCAGTACTTC.

The chain has TRBV12-3 or TRBV12-4 and TRBJ2-7, with no clear D. Trimming pared 3 bases from V and 1 base from J, leaving 10 bases between. The CDR3 is made up of 14 amino acids. The CDR3 here is CASSFIPDSYEQYF. Written as DNA, the CDR3 is TGTGCCAGCAGTTTCATACCCGATTCCTACGAGCAGTACTTC.

The V gene is TRBV25-1, the J gene TRBJ1-1; 12 positions match TRBD1. V lost 1 base to trimming and J lost 7 bases; unmatched junction nucleotides: 7. Germline lookup yields CDR1 MGHDK and CDR2 SYGVNS. This CDR3 has 16 residues. The CDR3 reads CASSEWGQGARGEAFF. CDR3 bases: TGTGCCAGCAGTGAATGGGGACAGGGGGCTCGAGGTGAAGCTTTCTTT.

The rearrangement links TRBV27 to TRBJ2-3, with 8 bases lining up with TRBD2. The CDR3 is made up of 15 amino acids. CDR1 is MNHEY, CDR2 SMNVEV, per germline (reference sequence). Trimming took 4 bases from V and 4 from J; bases not matched to a gene: 7. The chain's CDR3 is CASSSLGGGADTQYF. CDR3 nucleotides: TGTGCCAGCAGTTCCCTCGGGGGGGGCGCAGATACGCAGTATTTT.

The chain is built from TRBV20-1 and TRBJ1-1; unclear D gene. Germline-derived CDR1 and CDR2 are DFQATT and SNEGSKA (reference sequence). The CDR3 is 15 amino acids. Trimming left V 3 bases short and J 0 bases short, with 14 bases between. The CDR3 coding sequence is TGCAGTGCTAGTTTCCAGGCGGTGGTGAACACTGAAGCTTTCTTT. Protein: CSASFQAVVNTEAFF.